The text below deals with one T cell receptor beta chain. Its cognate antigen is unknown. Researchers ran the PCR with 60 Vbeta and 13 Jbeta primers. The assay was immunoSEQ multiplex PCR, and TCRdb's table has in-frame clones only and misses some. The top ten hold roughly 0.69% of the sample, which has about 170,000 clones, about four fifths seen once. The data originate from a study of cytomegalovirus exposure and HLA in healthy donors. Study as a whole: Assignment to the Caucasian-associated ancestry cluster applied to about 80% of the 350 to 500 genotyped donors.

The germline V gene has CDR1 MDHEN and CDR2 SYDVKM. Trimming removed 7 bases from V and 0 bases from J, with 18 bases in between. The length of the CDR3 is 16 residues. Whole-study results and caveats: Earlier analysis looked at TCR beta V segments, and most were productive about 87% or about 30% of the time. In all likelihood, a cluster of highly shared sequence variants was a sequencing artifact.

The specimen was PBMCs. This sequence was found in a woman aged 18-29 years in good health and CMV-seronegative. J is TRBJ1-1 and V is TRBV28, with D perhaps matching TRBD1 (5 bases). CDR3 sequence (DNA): TGTGCCAGCACCAAGACAGTAGGGCCGATGAACACTGAAGCTTTCTTT. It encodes CASTKTVGPMNTEAFF. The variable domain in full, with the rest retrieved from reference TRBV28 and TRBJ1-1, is DVKVTQSSRYLVKRTGEKVFLECVQDMDHENMFWYRQDPGLGLRLIYFSYDVKMKEKGDIPEGYSVSREKKERFSLILESASTNQTSMYLCASTKTVGPMNTEAFFGQGTRLTVV.